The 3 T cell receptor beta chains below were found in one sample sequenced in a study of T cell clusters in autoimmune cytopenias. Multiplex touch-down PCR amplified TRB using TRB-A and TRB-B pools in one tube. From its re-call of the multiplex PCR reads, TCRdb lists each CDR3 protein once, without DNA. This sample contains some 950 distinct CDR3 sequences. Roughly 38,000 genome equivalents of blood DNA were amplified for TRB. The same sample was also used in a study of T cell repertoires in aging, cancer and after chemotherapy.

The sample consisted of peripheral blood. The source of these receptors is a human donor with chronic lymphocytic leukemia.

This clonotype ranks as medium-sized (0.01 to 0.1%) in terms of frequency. This CDR3 is CASSAPNTGELFF. This chain joins TRBV5-1 and TRBJ2-2; TCRdb selects TRBD1, and the lack of DNA leaves this call unchecked. The germline gives CDR1 SGHRS, CDR2 YFSETQ. CDR3 length equals 13 residues.

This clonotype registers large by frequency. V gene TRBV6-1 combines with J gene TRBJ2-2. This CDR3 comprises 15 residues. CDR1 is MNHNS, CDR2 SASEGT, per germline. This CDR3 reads CASSEEPANTGELFF.

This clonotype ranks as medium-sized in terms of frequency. The CDR3 is CASSYSGAGGTEAFF. The genes are TRBV5-1 and TRBJ1-1; TCRdb picks TRBD1, but there is no DNA to check that call. The CDR3 loop spans 15 amino acids. Germline-derived CDR1 and CDR2 are SGHRS and YFSETQ.